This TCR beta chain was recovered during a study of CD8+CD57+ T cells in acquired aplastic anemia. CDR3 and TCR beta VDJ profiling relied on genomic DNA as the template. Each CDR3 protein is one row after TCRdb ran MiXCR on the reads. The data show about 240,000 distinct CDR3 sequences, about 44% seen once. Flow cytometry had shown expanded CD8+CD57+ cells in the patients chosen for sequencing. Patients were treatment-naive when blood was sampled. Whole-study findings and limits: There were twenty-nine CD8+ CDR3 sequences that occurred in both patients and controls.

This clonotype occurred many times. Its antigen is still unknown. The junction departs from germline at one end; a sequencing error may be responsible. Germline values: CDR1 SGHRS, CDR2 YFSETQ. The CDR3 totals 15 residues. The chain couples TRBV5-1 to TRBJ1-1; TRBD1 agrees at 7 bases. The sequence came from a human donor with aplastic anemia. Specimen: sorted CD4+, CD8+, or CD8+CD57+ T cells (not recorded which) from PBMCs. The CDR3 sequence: CASSLQTGVNTKAFF. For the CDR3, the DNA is TGCGCCAGCAGCTTGCAAACAGGGGTGAACACTAAAGCTTTCTTT.